Shown below are 14 T cell receptor beta chains from a single sample sequenced in a study of cytomegalovirus exposure and HLA in healthy donors. PCR employed 60 Vbeta and 13 Jbeta primers. Assay: immunoSEQ multiplex PCR; the TCRdb copy retains only in-frame clones and omits some. The table shows about 130,000 clones, with roughly 83% occurring only once. The sequencing sample was made of PBMCs. These receptors originate from a girl aged 2-10 years in good health and CMV-seronegative.

The chain employs TRBV9 and TRBJ2-3; D may be TRBD2 (6 bases). V lost 0 bases to trimming and J lost 0 bases, with 20 bases between them. The germline gives CDR1 SGDLS, CDR2 YYNGEE. This CDR3 is built from 19 residues. The chain's CDR3 is CASSVAGAGGLLSTDTQYF. The CDR3 nucleotides read TGTGCCAGCAGCGTAGCCGGAGCGGGCGGCCTGCTTAGCACAGATACGCAGTATTTT.

The chain uses TRBV29-1 and TRBJ2-7; D is undetermined. This CDR3 spans 14 amino acids. Between the trimmed V and J ends, which lost 1 base and 3 bases, there was a span of 13 bases. Germline CDR1 and CDR2: SQVTM and ANQGSEA. The CDR3 protein is CSVEVARHGYEQYF. DNA for the CDR3: TGCAGCGTTGAAGTAGCTAGGCATGGCTACGAGCAGTACTTC.

The rearrangement links TRBV6-4 to TRBJ2-3, with 10 bases fitting TRBD2. The germline CDR1 and CDR2 sequences are MRHNA and SNTAGT. There are 14 residues in the CDR3. V dropped 6 bases and J dropped 4; count of bases not matched to a gene: 4. The CDR3, as DNA: TGTGCCAGCAGCCCGGGACTAGCGTCAGATACGCAGTATTTT. Its protein product is CASSPGLASDTQYF.

This rearrangement joins TRBV7-8 to TRBJ1-1, with 7 bases lining up with TRBD1. The V gene end was trimmed by 5 bases and the J gene end by 0 bases; junction bases not matched to a gene: 3. CDR1 is SGHVS, CDR2 FQNEAQ, per germline. The CDR3 extends over 14 amino acids. The chain's CDR3 is CASSRDRVNTEAFF. CDR3 nucleotides: TGTGCCAGCAGCAGAGACAGGGTGAACACTGAAGCTTTCTTT.

The gene calls are TRBV4-2 and TRBJ1-2; D unresolved. The germline CDR1 and CDR2 sequences are LGHNA and YNFKEQ. There are 15 residues in the CDR3. The germline V and J ends were trimmed by 0 bases and 4 bases, with 12 bases remaining between them. CDR3 bases: TGTGCCAGCAGCCAAGATCGTGTGACACTCTATGGCTACACCTTC. Amino acids: CASSQDRVTLYGYTF.

The V gene is TRBV5-1, the J gene TRBJ2-7; weak D call: TRBD2 (6 bases). The ends were cut back, 0 bases at V and 0 bases at J, with 19 bases in the middle. The germline CDR1 and CDR2 sequences are SGHRS and YFSETQ. CDR3 length: 18 amino acids. This chain's CDR3 is CASSLVREHLVGSYEQYF. The CDR3 DNA follows: TGCGCCAGCAGCTTGGTTCGGGAGCACTTGGTAGGCTCCTACGAGCAGTACTTC. Full variable domain (rest looked up from reference TRBV5-1 and TRBJ2-7): KAGVTQTPRYLIKTRGQQVTLSCSPISGHRSVSWYQQTPGQGLQFLFEYFSETQRNKGNFPGRFSGRQFSNSRSEMNVSTLELGDSALYLCASSLVREHLVGSYEQYFGPGTRLTVT.

This rearrangement joins TRBV27 to TRBJ2-7, with D possibly matching TRBD1 (6 bases). Looked up from germline, CDR1 is MNHEY and CDR2 is SMNVEV (reference sequence). The CDR3 length is 15 residues. V shed 4 bases and J shed 2 bases, with 15 bases lying between them. The CDR3 DNA reads TGTGCCAGCAGTTCACCCGGGACACCACCCTACGAGCAGTACTTC. Amino acid sequence: CASSSPGTPPYEQYF.

This clone was picked up one time. The chain links TRBV27 to TRBJ1-5, with 8 bases identical to TRBD1. This CDR3 has 17 residues. Germline-derived CDR1 and CDR2 are MNHEY and SMNVEV (reference sequence). Trimming took 5 bases from V and 0 from J; bases not matched to a gene: 9. CDR3 protein: CASSPLGQGDSNQPQHF. The CDR3 region has the DNA TGTGCCAGCAGTCCCCTCGGACAGGGAGATAGCAATCAGCCCCAGCATTTT.

This sequence joins TRBV6-1 and TRBJ2-3; unclear D gene. CDR3 size: 11 residues. V lost 7 bases, J lost 8 bases, and 10 bases lay in between. Per germline, CDR1 MNHNS and CDR2 SASEGT. CDR3 in amino acids: CASNWLPTQYF. CDR3 sequence (DNA): TGTGCCAGCAATTGGCTCCCTACGCAGTATTTT.

This chain uses TRBV7-9 with TRBJ1-1; 11 nucleotides match TRBD1. V shed 5 bases, J shed 5 bases, and the junction held 13 bases outside the gene matches. Germline V lookup: CDR1 SEHNR, CDR2 FQNEAQ (reference sequence). The CDR3 contains 17 residues. The CDR3 DNA follows: TGTGCCAGCAGCCGCGGACAGGGGGCAGTGGATGGAACTGAAGCTTTCTTT. Encoded protein: CASSRGQGAVDGTEAFF.

The V gene is TRBV21-1, the J gene TRBJ1-1; the table gives TRBD1 as D, unverified against the DNA. TRBV21-1 is reported as a pseudogene. The CDR3 spans 16 residues. Written as DNA, the CDR3 is TGTGCCAGCAGCAAAGCGTCAAGGGGCGCTGGCACTGAAGCTTTCTTT. Translating gives CASSKASRGAGTEAFF.

This chain joins TRBV4-2 and TRBJ1-2; D is possibly TRBD1 (6 bases). Germline CDR1 and CDR2: LGHNA and YNFKEQ. The CDR3 is made up of 16 amino acids. The V end lost 0 bases, the J end lost 3 bases, and 14 bases lay between the germline ends. The CDR3 nucleotides read TGTGCCAGCAGCCAAGATCGTATGGACAGCGACTATGGCTACACCTTC. Amino acid sequence: CASSQDRMDSDYGYTF.

The chain recombines TRBV19 with TRBJ1-2, with 8 bases lining up with TRBD1. The CDR3 spans 13 residues. V lost 7 bases and J lost 6; bases outside the gene matches: 7. CDR1 LNHDA and CDR2 SQIVND come from the germline V gene (reference sequence). The CDR3 sequence is CASNAGGGDGYTF. The CDR3 DNA reads TGTGCCAGTAATGCAGGGGGCGGGGATGGCTACACCTTC.

The rearrangement uses TRBV25-1 and TRBJ1-2, with 10 bases that match TRBD1. This CDR3 has 16 amino acids. The V segment lost 1 base and the J segment 8 bases; nucleotides outside the gene matches: 10. Germline V gene data show CDR1 as MGHDK and CDR2 as SYGVNS. The CDR3 DNA sequence: TGTGCCAGCAGTGAATTGGGGGACAGGGGAATAGAAGGCTACACCTTC. Protein sequence: CASSELGDRGIEGYTF.